This note documents a single TCR beta chain sequence. Libraries were prepared by immunoSEQ multiplex PCR; TCRdb keeps only in-frame clonotypes and omits some of them. Of about 84,000 clones in the sample, roughly 88% were seen once. The CDR3 runs to 14 residues. These data are taken from a study of control samples from healthy donors and cancer patients. This clonotype was obtained from a man between 60 and 70 years old with head and neck cancer. Sequencing was done on a sample of PBMCs. V usage is TRBV21-1 and J usage is TRBJ2-7. TRBV21-1 is given as a pseudogene. CDR3 DNA: TGTGCCAGCAGCAAAGACGAAGGCGCCTACGAGCAGTACTTC. As protein: CASSKDEGAYEQYF.